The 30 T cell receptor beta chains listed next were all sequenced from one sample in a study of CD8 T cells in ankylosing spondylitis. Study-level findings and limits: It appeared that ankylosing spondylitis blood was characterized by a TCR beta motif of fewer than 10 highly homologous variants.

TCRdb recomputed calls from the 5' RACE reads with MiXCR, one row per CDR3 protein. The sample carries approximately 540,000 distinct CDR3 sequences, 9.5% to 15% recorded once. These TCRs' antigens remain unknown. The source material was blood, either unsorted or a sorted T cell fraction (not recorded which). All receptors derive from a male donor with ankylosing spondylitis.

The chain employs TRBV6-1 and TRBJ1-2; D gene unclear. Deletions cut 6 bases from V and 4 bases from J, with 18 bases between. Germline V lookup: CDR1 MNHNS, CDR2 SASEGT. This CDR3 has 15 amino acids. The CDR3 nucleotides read TGTGCCAGCAGAGAAAACGCCGCGCGGGGCTATGGCTACACCTTC. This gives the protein CASRENAARGYGYTF.

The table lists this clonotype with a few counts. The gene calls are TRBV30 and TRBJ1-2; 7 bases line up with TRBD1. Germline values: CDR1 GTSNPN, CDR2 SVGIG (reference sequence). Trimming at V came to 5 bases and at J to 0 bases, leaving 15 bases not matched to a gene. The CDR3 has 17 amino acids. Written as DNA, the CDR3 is TGTGCCTGGGCTGAGCACCCCGGACAGGCTACTAACTATGGCTACACCTTC. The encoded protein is CAWAEHPGQATNYGYTF.

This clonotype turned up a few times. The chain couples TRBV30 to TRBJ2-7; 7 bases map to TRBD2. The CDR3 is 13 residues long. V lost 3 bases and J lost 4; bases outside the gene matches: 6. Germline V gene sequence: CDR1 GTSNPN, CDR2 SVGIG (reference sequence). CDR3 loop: CAWSPGGSYEQYF. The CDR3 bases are TGTGCCTGGAGCCCAGGCGGGAGTTACGAGCAGTACTTC.

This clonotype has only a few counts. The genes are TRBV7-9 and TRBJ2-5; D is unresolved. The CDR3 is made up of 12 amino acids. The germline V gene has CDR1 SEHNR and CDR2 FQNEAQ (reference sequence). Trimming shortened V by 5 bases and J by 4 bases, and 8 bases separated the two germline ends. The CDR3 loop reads CASSRKGETQYF. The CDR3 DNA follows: TGTGCCAGCAGCCGTAAAGGAGAGACCCAGTACTTC.

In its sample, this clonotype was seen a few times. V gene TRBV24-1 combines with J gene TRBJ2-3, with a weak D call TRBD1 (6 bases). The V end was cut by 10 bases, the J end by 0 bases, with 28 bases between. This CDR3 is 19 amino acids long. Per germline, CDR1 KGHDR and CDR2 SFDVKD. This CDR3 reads CATQPGRRGVLGSTDTQYF. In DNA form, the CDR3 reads TGTGCCACGCAACCGGGCCGCAGGGGCGTCCTCGGTAGCACAGATACGCAGTATTTT.

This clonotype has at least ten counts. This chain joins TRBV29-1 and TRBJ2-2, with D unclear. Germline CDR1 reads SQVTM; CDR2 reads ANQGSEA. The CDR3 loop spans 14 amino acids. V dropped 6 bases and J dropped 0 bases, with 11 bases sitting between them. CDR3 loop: CSVKRASNTGELFF. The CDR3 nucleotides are TGCAGCGTCAAAAGGGCTTCGAACACCGGGGAGCTGTTTTTT.

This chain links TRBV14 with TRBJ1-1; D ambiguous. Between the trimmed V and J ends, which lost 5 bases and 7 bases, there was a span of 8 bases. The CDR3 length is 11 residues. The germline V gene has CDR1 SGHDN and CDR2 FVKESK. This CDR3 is CASSNRVEAFF. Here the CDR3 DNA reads TGTGCCAGCAGCAACCGGGTTGAAGCTTTCTTT.

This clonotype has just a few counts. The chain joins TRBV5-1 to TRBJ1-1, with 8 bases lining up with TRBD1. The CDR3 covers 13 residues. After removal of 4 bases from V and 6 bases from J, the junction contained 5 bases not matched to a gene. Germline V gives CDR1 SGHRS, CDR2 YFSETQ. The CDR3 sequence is CASSRGQVSEAFF. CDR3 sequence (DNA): TGCGCCAGCAGCCGGGGACAGGTGTCTGAAGCTTTCTTT.

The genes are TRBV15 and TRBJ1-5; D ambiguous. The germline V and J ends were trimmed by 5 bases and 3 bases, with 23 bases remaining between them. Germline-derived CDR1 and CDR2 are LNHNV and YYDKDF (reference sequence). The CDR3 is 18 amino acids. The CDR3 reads CATSPRLSGVEDNQPQHF. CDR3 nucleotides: TGTGCCACCAGCCCACGTCTGTCCGGGGTCGAGGACAATCAGCCCCAGCATTTT.

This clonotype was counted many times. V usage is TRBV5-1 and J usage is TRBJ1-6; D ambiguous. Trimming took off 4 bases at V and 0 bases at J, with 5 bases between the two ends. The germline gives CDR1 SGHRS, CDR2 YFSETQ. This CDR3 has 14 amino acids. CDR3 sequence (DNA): TGCGCCAGCAGCGAGAGCTCCTATAATTCACCCCTCCACTTT. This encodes CASSESSYNSPLHF. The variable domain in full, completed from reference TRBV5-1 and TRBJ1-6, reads KAGVTQTPRYLIKTRGQQVTLSCSPISGHRSVSWYQQTPGQGLQFLFEYFSETQRNKGNFPGRFSGRQFSNSRSEMNVSTLELGDSALYLCASSESSYNSPLHFGNGTRLTVT.

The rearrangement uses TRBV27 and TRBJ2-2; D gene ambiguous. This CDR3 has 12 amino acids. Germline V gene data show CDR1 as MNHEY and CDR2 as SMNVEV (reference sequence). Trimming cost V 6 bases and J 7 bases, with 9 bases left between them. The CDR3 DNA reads TGTGCCAGCAGGACGAACGACGGGGAGCTGTTTTTT. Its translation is CASRTNDGELFF.

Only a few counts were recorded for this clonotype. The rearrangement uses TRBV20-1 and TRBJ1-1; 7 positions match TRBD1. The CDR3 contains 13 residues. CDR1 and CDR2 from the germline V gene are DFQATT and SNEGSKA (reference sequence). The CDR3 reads CSRGSTMNTEAFF. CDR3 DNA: TGCTCCAGGGGGAGTACCATGAACACTGAAGCTTTCTTT.

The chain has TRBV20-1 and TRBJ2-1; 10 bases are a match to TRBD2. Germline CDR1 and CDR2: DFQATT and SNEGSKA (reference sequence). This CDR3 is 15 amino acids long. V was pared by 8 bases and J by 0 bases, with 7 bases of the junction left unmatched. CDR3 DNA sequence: TGCAGTCCCCAACCTAGCGGGAGCTCCTACAATGAGCAGTTCTTC. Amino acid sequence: CSPQPSGSSYNEQFF.

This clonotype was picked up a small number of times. This CDR3 reads CASSQVDRGGTEAFF. The DNA of the CDR3 is TGTGCCAGCAGCCAAGTGGACAGGGGGGGAACTGAAGCTTTCTTT. J is TRBJ1-1 and V is TRBV4-2; 10 nucleotides match TRBD1. V shed 1 base and J 5 bases; nucleotides not matched to a gene: 4. Looked up from germline, CDR1 is LGHNA and CDR2 is YNFKEQ. The CDR3 runs to 15 residues.

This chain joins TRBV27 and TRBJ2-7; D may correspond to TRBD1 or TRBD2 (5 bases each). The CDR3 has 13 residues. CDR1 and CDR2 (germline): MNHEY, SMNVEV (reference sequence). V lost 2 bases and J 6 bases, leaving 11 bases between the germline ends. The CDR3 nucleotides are TGTGCCAGCAGTTTAAGAGGGGCTGGCGAGCAGTACGTC. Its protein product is CASSLRGAGEQYV.

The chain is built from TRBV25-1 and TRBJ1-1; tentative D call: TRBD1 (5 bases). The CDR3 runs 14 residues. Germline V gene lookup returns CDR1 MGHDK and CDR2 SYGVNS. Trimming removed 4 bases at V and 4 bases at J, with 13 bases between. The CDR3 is CASSVEGWTTEAFF. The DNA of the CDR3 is TGTGCCAGCAGTGTTGAGGGGTGGACCACTGAAGCTTTCTTT.

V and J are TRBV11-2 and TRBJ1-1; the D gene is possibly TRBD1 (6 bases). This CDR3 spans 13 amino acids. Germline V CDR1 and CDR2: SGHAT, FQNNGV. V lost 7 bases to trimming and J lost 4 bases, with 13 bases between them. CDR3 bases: TGTGCCAGCACCGCGGACAGTAGCACTGAAGCTTTCTTT. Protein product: CASTADSSTEAFF.

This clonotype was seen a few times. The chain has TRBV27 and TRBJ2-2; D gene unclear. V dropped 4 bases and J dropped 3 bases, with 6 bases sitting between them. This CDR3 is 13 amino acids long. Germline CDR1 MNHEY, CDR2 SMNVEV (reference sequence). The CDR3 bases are TGTGCCAGCAGTTGGCGGCACACCGGGGAGCTGTTTTTT. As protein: CASSWRHTGELFF.

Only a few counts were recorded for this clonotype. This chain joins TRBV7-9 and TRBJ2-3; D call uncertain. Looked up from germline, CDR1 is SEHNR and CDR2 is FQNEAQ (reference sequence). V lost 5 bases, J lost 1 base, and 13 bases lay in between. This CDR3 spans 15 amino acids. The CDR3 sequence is CASSGAEWGTDTQYF. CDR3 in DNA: TGTGCCAGCAGCGGAGCCGAGTGGGGCACAGATACGCAGTATTTT. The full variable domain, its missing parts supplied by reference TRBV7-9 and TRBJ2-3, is DTGVSQNPRHKITKRGQNVTFRCDPISEHNRLYWYRQTLGQGPEFLTYFQNEAQLEKSRLLSDRFSAERPKGSFSTLEIQRTEQGDSAMYLCASSGAEWGTDTQYFGPGTRLTVL.

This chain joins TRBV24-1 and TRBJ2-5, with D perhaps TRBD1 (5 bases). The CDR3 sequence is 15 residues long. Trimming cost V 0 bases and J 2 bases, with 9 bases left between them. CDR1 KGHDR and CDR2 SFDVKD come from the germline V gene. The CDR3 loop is CATSDLFDSQETQYF. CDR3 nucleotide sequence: TGTGCCACCAGTGATTTGTTCGACAGTCAAGAGACCCAGTACTTC.

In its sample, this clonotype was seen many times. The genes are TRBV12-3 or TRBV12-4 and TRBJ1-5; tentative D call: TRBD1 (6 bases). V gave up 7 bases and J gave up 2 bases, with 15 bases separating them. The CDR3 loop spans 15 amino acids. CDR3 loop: CASTWGGPGNQPQHF. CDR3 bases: TGTGCCAGCACCTGGGGGGGGCCAGGCAATCAGCCCCAGCATTTT.

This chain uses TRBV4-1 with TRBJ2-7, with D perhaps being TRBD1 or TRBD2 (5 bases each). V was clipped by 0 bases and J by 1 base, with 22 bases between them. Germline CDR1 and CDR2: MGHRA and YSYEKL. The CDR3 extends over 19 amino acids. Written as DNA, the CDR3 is TGCGCCAGCAGCCAAGATCTCCTAATCGGGGCCTACCTTTCCTACGAGCAGTACGTC. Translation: CASSQDLLIGAYLSYEQYV.

CDR3 residues: CASTLRTFGNEQFF. For the CDR3, the DNA is TGTGCCAGCACTTTGCGGACCTTTGGCAATGAGCAGTTCTTC. J is TRBJ2-1 and V is TRBV2; D ambiguous. The CDR3 is made up of 14 amino acids. Germline CDR1 and CDR2: SNHLY and FYNNEI. The ends were cut back, 7 bases at V and 6 bases at J, with 16 bases in the middle.

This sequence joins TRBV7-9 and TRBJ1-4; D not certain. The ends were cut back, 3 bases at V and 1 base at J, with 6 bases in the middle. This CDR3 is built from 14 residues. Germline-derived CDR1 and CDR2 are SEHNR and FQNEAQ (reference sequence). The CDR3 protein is CASSFGLTNEKLFF. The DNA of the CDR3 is TGTGCCAGCAGCTTTGGGTTAACTAATGAAAAACTGTTTTTT.

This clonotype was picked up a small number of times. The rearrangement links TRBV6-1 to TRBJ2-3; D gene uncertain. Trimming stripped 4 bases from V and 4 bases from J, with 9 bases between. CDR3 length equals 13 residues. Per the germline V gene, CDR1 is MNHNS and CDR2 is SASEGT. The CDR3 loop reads CASSVARADTQYF. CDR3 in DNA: TGTGCCAGCAGTGTTGCTCGGGCAGATACGCAGTATTTT.

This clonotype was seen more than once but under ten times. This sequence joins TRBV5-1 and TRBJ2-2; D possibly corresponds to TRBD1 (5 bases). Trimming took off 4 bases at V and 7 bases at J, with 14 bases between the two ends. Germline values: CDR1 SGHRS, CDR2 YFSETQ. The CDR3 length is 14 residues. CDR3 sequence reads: CASSDTEGVGELFF. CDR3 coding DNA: TGCGCCAGCAGCGATACAGAAGGGGTCGGGGAGCTGTTTTTT.

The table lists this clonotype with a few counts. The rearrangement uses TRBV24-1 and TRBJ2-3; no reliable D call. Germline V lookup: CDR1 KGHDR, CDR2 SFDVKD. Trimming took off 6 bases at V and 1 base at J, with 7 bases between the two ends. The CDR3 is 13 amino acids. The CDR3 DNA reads TGTGCCACCAGTTTTCAGGGCACAGATACGCAGTATTTT. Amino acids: CATSFQGTDTQYF.

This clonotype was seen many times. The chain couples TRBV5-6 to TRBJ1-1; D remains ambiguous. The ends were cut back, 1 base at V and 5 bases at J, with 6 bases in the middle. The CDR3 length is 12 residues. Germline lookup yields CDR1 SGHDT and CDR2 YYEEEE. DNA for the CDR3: TGTGCCAGCAGCTTGTGGAGGACTGAAGCTTTCTTT. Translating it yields CASSLWRTEAFF.

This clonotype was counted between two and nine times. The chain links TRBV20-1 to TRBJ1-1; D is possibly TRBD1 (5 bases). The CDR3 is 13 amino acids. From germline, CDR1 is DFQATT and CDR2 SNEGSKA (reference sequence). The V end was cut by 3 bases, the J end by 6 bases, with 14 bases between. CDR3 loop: CSASTGDGAEAFF. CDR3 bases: TGCAGTGCTAGTACGGGGGACGGGGCTGAAGCTTTCTTT.

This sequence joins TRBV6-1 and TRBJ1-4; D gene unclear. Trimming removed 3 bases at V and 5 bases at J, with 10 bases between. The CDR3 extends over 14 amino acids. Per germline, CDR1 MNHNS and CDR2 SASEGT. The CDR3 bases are TGTGCCAGCAGTGAGATGACGGGCAATGAAAAACTGTTTTTT. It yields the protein CASSEMTGNEKLFF.